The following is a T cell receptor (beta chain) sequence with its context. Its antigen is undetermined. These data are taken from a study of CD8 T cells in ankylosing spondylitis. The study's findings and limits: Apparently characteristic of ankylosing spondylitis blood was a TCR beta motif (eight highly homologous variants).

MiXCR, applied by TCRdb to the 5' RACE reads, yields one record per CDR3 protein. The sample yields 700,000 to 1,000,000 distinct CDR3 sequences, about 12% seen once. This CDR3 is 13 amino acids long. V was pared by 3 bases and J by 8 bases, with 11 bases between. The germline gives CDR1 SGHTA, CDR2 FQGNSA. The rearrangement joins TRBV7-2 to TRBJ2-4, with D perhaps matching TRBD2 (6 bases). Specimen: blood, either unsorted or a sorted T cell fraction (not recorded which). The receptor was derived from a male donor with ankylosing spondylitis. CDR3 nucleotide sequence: TGTGCCAGCAGCTTGAGCAGGGAGGACATTCAGTACTTC. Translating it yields CASSLSREDIQYF.